The rows below give T cell receptor beta chains drawn from one sample of a study of OX40 agonist ivuxolimab in advanced cancers. Data came from immunoSEQ multiplex PCR; TCRdb stores just in-frame clones and leaves some out. The table records roughly 70,000 clones, over 65% of them present only once. Here the sequenced sample was CD4+ or CD8+ T cells sorted from blood, taken in a trial of the OX40 agonist ivuxolimab. These receptors all come from an adult with an advanced solid tumor such as melanoma, head and neck, liver or kidney cancer. Both conserved end residues are part of each CDR3. Each record gives: V gene, D gene, J gene, clone size, CDR3 protein, CDR3 DNA. The D gene is left open where the match is weak. Size tells how often a clone was seen (once, few, many) or the class of an expanded clone, and some rows leave it out.

TRBV4-3	.	TRBJ2-7	.	CASSQVAGAPEQYF	TGCGCCAGCAGCCAAGTGGCGGGGGCCCCCGAGCAGTACTTC
TRBV19	.	TRBJ1-1	.	CASTDGPRGRTFF	TGTGCCAGTACCGACGGACCCAGAGGGAGAACTTTCTTT
TRBV25-1	.	TRBJ2-1	.	CASTDPWGYNEQFF	TGTGCCAGCACGGACCCCTGGGGCTACAATGAGCAGTTCTTC
TRBV4-2	.	TRBJ1-6	.	CASKAGGNSPLHF	TGTGCCAGCAAGGCTGGGGGTAATTCACCCCTCCACTTT
TRBV5-1	.	TRBJ2-1	.	CASSMGPNNEQFF	TGCGCCAGCAGCATGGGACCAAACAATGAGCAGTTCTTC
TRBV19	.	TRBJ1-1	few	CASSTWQHTEAFF	TGTGCCAGTAGTACTTGGCAGCACACTGAAGCTTTCTTT
TRBV6-5	.	TRBJ2-3	.	CASSYRATDTQYF	TGTGCCAGCAGTTACAGGGCCACAGATACGCAGTATTTT
TRBV19	TRBD1	TRBJ2-5	.	CASQDRPQETQYF	TGTGCCAGTCAGGACAGGCCACAAGAGACCCAGTACTTC
TRBV7-3	TRBD2	TRBJ2-5	.	CASSWTSGGKETQYF	TGTGCCAGCAGCTGGACTAGCGGGGGGAAAGAGACCCAGTACTTC
TRBV9	.	TRBJ2-7	.	CASSVTPGYEQYF	TGTGCCAGCAGCGTAACCCCGGGGTACGAGCAGTACTTC
TRBV5-1	.	TRBJ2-3	.	CASGAPHPDTQYF	TGCGCCAGCGGCGCCCCACACCCAGATACGCAGTATTTT
TRBV10-2	.	TRBJ1-1	.	CAIREENMNTEAFF	TGCGCCATTCGGGAGGAGAACATGAACACTGAAGCTTTCTTT
TRBV5-5	TRBD2	TRBJ2-5	.	CASSLSSGEQETQYF	TGTGCCAGCAGCTTGAGTAGCGGGGAGCAAGAGACCCAGTACTTC
TRBV2	.	TRBJ2-7	once	CASKYQGRSSYEQYF	TGTGCCAGCAAGTACCAGGGACGGAGCTCCTACGAGCAGTACTTC
TRBV11-2	.	TRBJ2-5	.	CASSFGDQETQYF	TGTGCCAGCAGCTTTGGGGACCAAGAGACCCAGTACTTC
TRBV7-7	.	TRBJ1-5	few	CASSLQVGEPQHF	TGTGCTAGCAGCCTACAGGTTGGGGAGCCCCAGCATTTT
TRBV6-1	TRBD1	TRBJ1-1	.	CASSELDRGGEAFF	TGTGCCAGCAGTGAACTCGACAGGGGGGGCGAAGCTTTCTTT
TRBV5-1	.	TRBJ2-1	.	CASSLGVSERREFF	TGCGCCAGCAGCTTGGGGGTGTCGGAGCGGAGGGAGTTCTTC
TRBV6-1	TRBD1	TRBJ2-7	.	CATLGQSYEQYF	TGTGCCACTTTGGGACAGTCCTACGAGCAGTACTTC
TRBV7-9	.	TRBJ2-2	.	CASSLPVPTGELFF	TGTGCCAGCAGCTTGCCCGTCCCCACCGGGGAGCTGTTTTTT
TRBV14	.	TRBJ2-3	.	CASSQGFSGYTDTQYF	TGTGCCAGCAGCCAAGGGTTTAGCGGCTACACAGATACGCAGTATTTT
TRBV5-1	TRBD1	TRBJ2-3	.	CASSWEGGLSTDTQYF	TGCGCCAGCAGCTGGGAAGGGGGCCTGAGCACAGATACGCAGTATTTT
TRBV6-5	.	TRBJ2-5	.	CASSGLGQETQYF	TGTGCCAGCAGTGGCCTCGGCCAAGAGACCCAGTACTTC
TRBV5-1	TRBD1	TRBJ2-7	.	CASRILPGGTGEQYF	TGCGCCAGCAGGATCCTGCCAGGGGGTACGGGGGAGCAGTACTTC
TRBV6-6	.	TRBJ2-5	.	CASSYYTQETQYF	TGTGCCAGCAGTTATTACACCCAAGAGACCCAGTACTTC
TRBV6-1	TRBD1	TRBJ2-7	.	CASSEGPGQAYEQYF	TGTGCCAGCAGTGAAGGCCCGGGACAGGCTTACGAGCAGTACTTC
TRBV19	.	TRBJ1-1	once	CASRQRMNTEAFF	TGTGCCAGTAGGCAGCGAATGAACACTGAAGCTTTCTTT
TRBV7-2	.	TRBJ2-7	.	CASSQDRDVSYEQYF	TGTGCCAGCAGCCAAGACCGGGACGTCTCCTACGAGCAGTACTTC
TRBV7-2	.	TRBJ1-5	.	CASSLREGSGNQPQHF	TGTGCCAGCAGCTTAAGGGAAGGGTCGGGGAATCAACCCCAGCATTTT
TRBV6-6	TRBD2	TRBJ2-1	.	CASSYSGGGAYEQFF	TGTGCCAGCAGTTACTCGGGCGGGGGGGCCTATGAGCAGTTCTTC
TRBV5-8	TRBD1	TRBJ2-5	.	CASVAGDREGETQYF	TGTGCCAGCGTCGCGGGGGACAGGGAGGGGGAGACCCAGTACTTC
TRBV27	TRBD2	TRBJ2-2	.	CASSFSLAGTGELFF	TGTGCCAGCAGTTTTAGCCTAGCGGGCACCGGGGAGCTGTTTTTT
TRBV5-4	.	TRBJ2-5	.	CASSLGGGVKETQYF	TGTGCCAGCAGCTTGGGTGGAGGGGTCAAAGAGACCCAGTACTTC
TRBV7-3	.	TRBJ2-7	.	CASSLIVRGGGGEQYF	TGTGCCAGCAGCTTAATAGTTCGCGGCGGAGGGGGCGAGCAGTACTTC
TRBV10-3	.	TRBJ2-7	once	CAISEPQLYEQYF	TGTGCCATCAGTGAACCACAACTCTACGAGCAGTACTTC
TRBV2	.	TRBJ1-2	.	CASSEMSTRYGYTF	TGTGCCAGCAGTGAGATGTCGACCCGTTATGGCTACACCTTC
TRBV7-3	.	TRBJ2-3	.	CASSSSDQHTQYF	TGTGCCAGCAGCTCCTCGGACCAGCATACGCAGTATTTT
TRBV5-1	.	TRBJ1-2	once	CASSLQGSNYGYTF	TGCGCCAGCAGCCTACAGGGAAGCAACTATGGCTACACCTTC
TRBV6-5	TRBD1	TRBJ2-1	.	CATKGTGVFNEQFF	TGTGCCACAAAGGGGACAGGGGTTTTCAATGAGCAGTTCTTC
TRBV2	.	TRBJ1-5	few	CASSEGTQPQHF	TGTGCCAGCAGTGAAGGGACTCAGCCCCAGCATTTT
TRBV27	TRBD1	TRBJ2-7	.	CASTSAGTGGEQYF	TGTGCCAGCACCTCAGCGGGGACAGGGGGCGAGCAGTACTTC
TRBV7-9	.	TRBJ2-3	.	CASSLETTATSTDTQYF	TGTGCCAGCAGCTTAGAGACAACAGCAACTAGCACAGATACGCAGTATTTT
TRBV5-1	TRBD2	TRBJ2-2	.	CASSSGGGNTGELFF	TGCGCCAGCAGCTCGGGCGGGGGGAACACCGGGGAGCTGTTTTTT
TRBV27	.	TRBJ1-1	.	CASTSYRAEAFF	TGTGCCAGCACGAGTTATAGGGCTGAAGCTTTCTTT
TRBV19	TRBD1	TRBJ1-4	.	CASSITGVREKLFF	TGTGCCAGTAGTATAACAGGGGTGAGGGAAAAACTGTTTTTT
TRBV7-9	TRBD1	TRBJ1-2	.	CASSPRGTGGVYGYTF	TGTGCCAGCAGCCCACGAGGGACAGGGGGCGTCTATGGCTACACCTTC
TRBV5-4	.	TRBJ1-2	.	CASSLRTGYTF	TGTGCCAGCAGCTTGCGGACTGGCTACACCTTC
TRBV2	.	TRBJ1-3	.	CASRQDSGNTIYF	TGTGCCAGCAGACAGGACTCTGGAAACACCATATATTTT
TRBV7-9	.	TRBJ1-6	many	CASSFRGTNSPLHF	TGTGCCAGCAGCTTCCGGGGGACTAATTCACCCCTCCACTTT
TRBV12-2	.	TRBJ1-3	.	CASRLAGHDAIYF	TGTGCAAGTCGCTTAGCGGGACACGACGCCATATATTTT
TRBV11-2	.	TRBJ1-6	.	CASTTAGNSPLHF	TGTGCCAGCACCACGGCGGGAAATTCACCCCTCCACTTT
TRBV19	.	TRBJ1-5	.	CASSFRDQPQHF	TGTGCCAGTAGCTTCCGCGATCAGCCCCAGCATTTT
TRBV11-2	TRBD2	TRBJ2-7	.	CASSHLAGMPYEQYF	TGTGCCAGCAGCCATCTAGCGGGGATGCCCTACGAGCAGTACTTC
TRBV7-6	TRBD2	TRBJ2-3	.	CASSQRLLAGMDTQYF	TGTGCCAGCAGCCAAAGGCTACTAGCGGGCATGGATACGCAGTATTTT
TRBV5-1	.	TRBJ2-2	.	CASSLIQGDTGELFF	TGCGCCAGCAGCTTGATACAGGGAGACACCGGGGAGCTGTTTTTT